Presented here are 7 T cell receptor beta chains from one specimen sequenced in a study of identical twins. TCRdb redid the calling of the 5' RACE reads with MiXCR, one entry per CDR3 protein. The sample lists fewer than 900,000 distinct CDR3 sequences, about 18% occurring once. These same data were also listed under a study on T cells expressing NK-cell markers.

The sample was PBMCs. These TCRs come from a woman younger than 30 in good health.

This clonotype showed up many times. The chain recombines TRBV20-1 with TRBJ2-3; 11 positions match TRBD2. V gave up 1 base and J gave up 8 bases; unmatched junction bases: 8. The germline CDR1 and CDR2 sequences are DFQATT and SNEGSKA (reference sequence). The CDR3 is made up of 15 amino acids. The CDR3 spells CSARAVLAGGGTQYF. CDR3 bases: TGCAGTGCTAGAGCGGTGCTAGCGGGAGGAGGTACGCAGTATTTT.

This clonotype occurred a few times. V is TRBV7-3 and J is TRBJ2-7, with 9 nucleotides matching TRBD1. The length of the CDR3 is 17 residues. Germline V gives CDR1 SGHTA, CDR2 FQGTGA. The trim removed 4 bases at V and 5 bases at J, leaving 15 bases unmatched. The CDR3 region has the DNA TGTGCCAGCAGCTCCCCAACCCGGGACAGGGTATTCCACGAGCAGTACTTC. This sequence encodes CASSSPTRDRVFHEQYF.

V and J are TRBV29-1 and TRBJ1-4; 8 bases agree with TRBD1. The CDR3 loop spans 13 amino acids. Germline V gene lookup returns CDR1 SQVTM and CDR2 ANQGSEA. With V trimmed by 6 bases and J by 8 bases, 8 bases remained unmatched. Here the CDR3 reads CSVPGQGREKLFF. CDR3 nucleotide sequence: TGCAGCGTCCCCGGACAGGGTCGAGAAAAACTGTTTTTT.

This clonotype was detected only a few times. This sequence joins TRBV7-9 and TRBJ2-7; 8 bases are a match to TRBD1. With 4 bases clipped from V and 7 bases from J, the junction kept 9 bases outside the gene matches. The CDR3 sequence is 14 residues long. The germline V gene encodes CDR1 SEHNR and CDR2 FQNEAQ (reference sequence). This chain's CDR3 is CASSYRDRSGEQYF. The CDR3 DNA follows: TGTGCCAGCAGCTACCGGGACAGGAGTGGAGAGCAGTACTTC.

This clonotype showed up just a few times. The chain joins TRBV6-5 to TRBJ2-5; a weak D match, TRBD1 (6 bases). The CDR3 has 13 residues. V lost 3 bases and J 4 bases, leaving 9 bases between the germline ends. Germline values: CDR1 MNHEY, CDR2 SVGAGI. The CDR3 coding sequence is TGTGCCAGCAGTTATTTACAGGGAGAGACCCAGTACTTC. It encodes CASSYLQGETQYF.

This clonotype was found a few times. The V gene is TRBV11-2, the J gene TRBJ2-1; 8 bases map to TRBD2. The CDR3 extends over 17 amino acids. Germline CDR1 SGHAT, CDR2 FQNNGV. The J segment lost 3 bases and the V segment lost 5 bases, leaving 12 bases of the junction unmatched. The CDR3 DNA reads TGTGCCAGCAGCAAATCCGGGGGGGCCCCACACTACAATGAGCAGTTCTTC. It translates to CASSKSGGAPHYNEQFF.

The V and J genes are TRBV7-8 and TRBJ2-5; 10 positions match TRBD1. Germline V gene lookup returns CDR1 SGHVS and CDR2 FQNEAQ. The ends lost 2 bases at V and 2 bases at J; junction bases unmatched: 2. This CDR3 comprises 15 residues. In DNA form, the CDR3 reads TGTGCCAGCAGCTTAAGGGACAGGGGTCAAGAGACCCAGTACTTC. Translation: CASSLRDRGQETQYF.